The 16 T cell receptor beta chains given below trace back to one sample, sequenced in a study of shared clonotypes between healthy human individuals. Measured with immunoSEQ multiplex PCR; TCRdb has only the in-frame clones, and not every one. The profile shows about 2.3 million clones, approximately 95% of them singletons. Sequencing was performed on naive CD4+ T cells from PBMCs. Subset indicated: CD45RA+ positively selected. Receptor source: a man in his late teens or twenties in good health. Some clones in this sample may be carry-over from other donors' samples.

This clone was seen just once. The CDR3 region is CASSWETNEQFF. The CDR3 bases are TGTGCCAGCAGTTGGGAGACGAATGAGCAGTTCTTC. The V gene is TRBV2, the J gene TRBJ2-1; tentatively, D is TRBD2 (5 bases). The length of the CDR3 is 12 residues. V shed 5 bases and J shed 7 bases, with 9 bases lying between them. Germline V gives CDR1 SNHLY, CDR2 FYNNEI.

Notes on this clone: Other DNA sequences from this sample encode an identical CDR3 as well. The chain joins TRBV5-4 to TRBJ2-5; 7 nucleotides agree with TRBD1. In germline, CDR1 is SGHNT, CDR2 YYREEE (reference sequence). J lost 0 bases, V lost 4 bases, and 0 bases had no gene match. This CDR3 spans 13 amino acids. For the CDR3, the DNA is TGTGCCAGCAGCGACAGGGACCAAGAGACCCAGTACTTC. Protein product: CASSDRDQETQYF.

The CDR3 is CASSVTRGVGNTIYF. The CDR3 DNA is TGTGCCAGCAGCGTGACCCGGGGGGTGGGAAACACCATATATTTT. The J gene is TRBJ1-3, the V gene TRBV9; D is possibly TRBD1 (5 bases). The V gene's germline CDR1 is SGDLS and CDR2 YYNGEE. CDR3 length equals 15 residues. V shed 2 bases and J shed 4 bases, with 13 bases lying between them.

The V call is TRBV5-1, the J call TRBJ2-2; TRBD2 matches 12 bases. The CDR3 extends over 16 amino acids. Per germline, CDR1 SGHRS and CDR2 YFSETQ. Unmatched junction bases numbered 7, after V lost 3 bases and J lost 7 bases. The CDR3 is CASSSSTSGSGGELFF. In nucleotides, the CDR3 is TGCGCCAGCAGCTCATCGACTAGCGGGAGCGGCGGGGAGCTGTTTTTT.

A remark on this clone: The sample has other DNA sequences that encode this CDR3 too. The J gene is TRBJ2-1, the V gene TRBV27, with 8 bases that match TRBD1. The V segment lost 5 bases and the J segment 0 bases; nucleotides outside the gene matches: 3. The CDR3 sequence is 15 residues long. CDR1 MNHEY and CDR2 SMNVEV come from the germline V gene (reference sequence). The CDR3 loop is CASSRTGGSYNEQFF. CDR3 sequence (DNA): TGTGCCAGCAGTAGAACAGGGGGCTCCTACAATGAGCAGTTCTTC.

This sequence joins TRBV27 and TRBJ2-7; TRBD2 agrees at 8 bases. The CDR3 covers 15 residues. Germline CDR1 MNHEY, CDR2 SMNVEV (reference sequence). V trimming: 6 bases; J trimming: 3 bases; junction bases outside the gene matches: 10. CDR3 nucleotide sequence: TGTGCCAGCAGCCGGACTAGCCGCATTTACTACGAGCAGTACTTC. It is translated as CASSRTSRIYYEQYF.

As DNA, the CDR3 is TGTGCCAGCAGCCCCCAAGGATCCCTTTCCTACGAGCAGTACTTC. It translates to CASSPQGSLSYEQYF. The chain couples TRBV7-3 to TRBJ2-7; D gene unclear. In germline, CDR1 is SGHTA, CDR2 FQGTGA. The CDR3 has 15 residues. Trimming cost V 5 bases and J 1 base, with 15 bases left between them.

The chain employs TRBV2 and TRBJ1-2; 9 nucleotides agree with TRBD1. The CDR3 length is 14 residues. The germline CDR1 and CDR2 sequences are SNHLY and FYNNEI. V lost 4 bases to trimming and J lost 5 bases; unmatched junction nucleotides: 5. DNA for the CDR3: TGTGCCAGCAGTGCACAGGGGGCGATGTATGGCTACACCTTC. This gives the protein CASSAQGAMYGYTF.

This sequence joins TRBV7-9 and TRBJ2-5, with TRBD2 matching 8 bases. CDR1 and CDR2 from the germline V gene are SEHNR and FQNEAQ (reference sequence). Trimming took 7 bases from V and 5 from J; bases not matched to a gene: 12. The length of the CDR3 is 15 residues. Written as DNA, the CDR3 is TGTGCCAGCACGACCATAGCGGGACCTCGGGAGACCCAGTACTTC. Its translation: CASTTIAGPRETQYF. Based on the CDR3 plus reference TRBV7-9 and TRBJ2-5, the full variable domain is DTGVSQNPRHKITKRGQNVTFRCDPISEHNRLYWYRQTLGQGPEFLTYFQNEAQLEKSRLLSDRFSAERPKGSFSTLEIQRTEQGDSAMYLCASTTIAGPRETQYFGPGTRLLVL.

The chain combines TRBV4-3 with TRBJ2-5, with D perhaps TRBD1 (6 bases). Between the trimmed V and J ends, which lost 0 bases and 2 bases, there was a span of 16 bases. The length of the CDR3 is 17 residues. Germline V gene sequence: CDR1 LGHNA, CDR2 YSLEER. The CDR3 DNA reads TGCGCCAGCAGCCAAGATATCCCGGGACAAAGGCAAGAGACCCAGTACTTC. The encoded protein is CASSQDIPGQRQETQYF.

DNA for the CDR3: TGTGCCATCAGTTCTGACATAGGAACAGATACGCAGTATTTT. This encodes CAISSDIGTDTQYF. The chain couples TRBV10-3 to TRBJ2-3, with unresolved D. This CDR3 region has 14 residues. Germline lookup yields CDR1 ENHRY and CDR2 SYGVKD. The ends were cut back, 5 bases at V and 3 bases at J, with 12 bases in the middle.

V usage is TRBV19 and J usage is TRBJ2-7, with 9 bases aligning to TRBD1. V dropped 3 bases and J dropped 5; count of bases not matched to a gene: 5. Germline CDR1 LNHDA, CDR2 SQIVND (reference sequence). This CDR3 spans 14 amino acids. Written as DNA, the CDR3 is TGTGCCAGTAGTATCGGGACAGGGCCCCACGAGCAGTACTTC. Its translation is CASSIGTGPHEQYF.

This chain connects TRBV21-1 to TRBJ2-7; no check of the table's D call, TRBD2, against the DNA was made. TRBV21-1 is termed a pseudogene. There are 15 residues in the CDR3. This CDR3 is CASSKVTSGAYGQYF. DNA for the CDR3: TGTGCCAGCAGCAAAGTGACTAGCGGAGCCTACGGGCAGTACTTC.

This clone was picked up one time. This CDR3 is CASSIRTGGYGYTF. Here the CDR3 DNA reads TGTGCCAGCAGCATCAGGACAGGGGGCTATGGCTACACCTTC. This chain joins TRBV7-4 and TRBJ1-2, with TRBD1 matching over 10 bases. The CDR3 length is 14 residues. Germline assignment: CDR1 SGHVT and CDR2 SQSDAQ. The junction had 4 bases not matched to a gene; V was cut back by 5 bases and J by 4 bases.

This chain joins TRBV5-1 and TRBJ2-1; D is unclear. V lost 0 bases and J lost 9, with 10 bases in between. Germline CDR1 is SGHRS and CDR2 is YFSETQ. The CDR3 runs 13 residues. CDR3 sequence (DNA): TGCGCCAGCAGCTTGGATGTAACGGTTGAGCAGTTCTTC. This encodes CASSLDVTVEQFF.

The rearrangement joins TRBV30 to TRBJ1-5; D unclear. The CDR3 extends over 14 amino acids. Germline loops: CDR1 GTSNPN, CDR2 SVGIG (reference sequence). The V gene lost 3 bases and the J gene lost 7 bases, with 16 bases spanning the gap. The CDR3 here is CAWSALAGSQPQHF. CDR3 DNA: TGTGCCTGGAGCGCTCTCGCAGGATCACAGCCCCAGCATTTT.